These 21 T cell receptor beta chains share one sample of origin, sequenced in a study of blood T cell repertoires in COVID-19. Some clones are missing from TCRdb's copy, which holds only in-frame ones; the method was immunoSEQ multiplex PCR. The sample records around 400,000 clones, around 87% being singletons. Sequences were obtained from peripheral blood. These receptors all come from a woman under 40 with COVID-19, enrolled during active disease.

This chain uses TRBV2 with TRBJ2-3; 11 bases line up with TRBD2. V shed 2 bases, J shed 4 bases, and the junction held 5 bases outside the gene matches. Germline values: CDR1 SNHLY, CDR2 FYNNEI. This CDR3 is built from 16 residues. CDR3 loop: CASSETSGRSPDTQYF. The DNA of the CDR3 is TGTGCCAGCAGTGAAACTAGCGGGAGAAGTCCAGATACGCAGTATTTT.

This chain uses TRBV29-1 with TRBJ2-7; TRBD1 matches at 10 bases. The length of the CDR3 is 14 residues. Per germline, CDR1 SQVTM and CDR2 ANQGSEA. The V segment lost 5 bases and the J segment 5 bases; nucleotides outside the gene matches: 9. The CDR3 spells CSVPMGTGVHEQYF. The CDR3 coding sequence is TGCAGCGTTCCTATGGGGACAGGGGTACACGAGCAGTACTTC.

V usage is TRBV4-3 and J usage is TRBJ1-5, with 8 nucleotides matching TRBD1. The trim removed 3 bases at V and 5 bases at J, leaving 3 bases unmatched. The CDR3 is made up of 14 amino acids. Germline V CDR1 and CDR2: LGHNA, YSLEER. As DNA, the CDR3 is TGCGCCAGCAGCCAGACAGGGGCCCATCAGCCCCAGCATTTT. Its protein is CASSQTGAHQPQHF.

The chain has TRBV27 and TRBJ2-7; a weak D match, TRBD1 (5 bases). The V gene lost 8 bases and the J gene lost 2 bases, with 13 bases spanning the gap. This CDR3 is built from 13 residues. Germline lookup yields CDR1 MNHEY and CDR2 SMNVEV (reference sequence). The DNA of the CDR3 is TGTGCCAGCGATTACAGGTTCACCTACGAGCAGTACTTC. Translated: CASDYRFTYEQYF.

The chain carries TRBV7-2 and TRBJ2-1; TRBD2 might be the D (5 bases). With 5 bases removed from V and 0 bases from J, the gap between germline ends came to 17 bases. CDR3 length: 17 residues. The germline CDR1 and CDR2 sequences are SGHTA and FQGNSA. CDR3 coding DNA: TGTGCCAGCAGCCAACGAACTAGTGCCCGCTCCTACAATGAGCAGTTCTTC. The encoded protein is CASSQRTSARSYNEQFF. Full variable domain (rest looked up from reference TRBV7-2 and TRBJ2-1): GAGVSQSPSNKVTEKGKDVELRCDPISGHTALYWYRQSLGQGLEFLIYFQGNSAPDKSGLPSDRFSAERTGGSVSTLTIQRTQQEDSAVYLCASSQRTSARSYNEQFFGPGTRLTVL.

The chain combines TRBV19 with TRBJ1-6, with TRBD1 identical over 8 bases. J lost 0 bases, V lost 7 bases, and 11 bases had no gene match. The CDR3 runs to 18 residues. Looked up from germline, CDR1 is LNHDA and CDR2 is SQIVND (reference sequence). The CDR3 DNA follows: TGTGCCAGTACTTCGACAGGGGATAGGAGCTCCTATAATTCACCCCTCCACTTT. It codes for CASTSTGDRSSYNSPLHF.

This clone has only one observation. The V gene is TRBV7-8, the J gene TRBJ1-3; no definite D call. The length of the CDR3 is 14 residues. The germline V gene has CDR1 SGHVS and CDR2 FQNEAQ. The V end was cut by 6 bases, the J end by 3 bases, with 12 bases between. CDR3 sequence: CASSLGRGGNTIYF. As DNA, the CDR3 is TGTGCCAGCAGTCTTGGGCGGGGTGGAAACACCATATATTTT.

The chain links TRBV7-3 to TRBJ2-1; D is possibly TRBD2 (6 bases). CDR3 length: 18 residues. In germline, CDR1 is SGHTA, CDR2 FQGTGA. The ends were cut back, 2 bases at V and 2 bases at J, with 19 bases in the middle. In DNA, the CDR3 is TGTGCCAGCAGCTTATCACCCCGAAGCGGAGGGGCCTACAATGAGCAGTTCTTC. This encodes CASSLSPRSGGAYNEQFF.

The CDR3 DNA follows: TGTGCCAGCTCGCAAGCAGGGGTTCGAGGCTACACCTTC. It codes for CASSQAGVRGYTF. This chain connects TRBV18 to TRBJ1-2, with D perhaps matching TRBD1 (6 bases). Germline V gene sequence: CDR1 KGHSH, CDR2 LQKENI. The CDR3 totals 13 residues. V was trimmed by 6 bases and J by 8 bases, leaving 16 bases between them.

The V call is TRBV29-1, the J call TRBJ2-7; TRBD2 agrees at 12 bases. Germline V gene sequence: CDR1 SQVTM, CDR2 ANQGSEA. This CDR3 has 16 amino acids. The V segment lost 3 bases and the J segment 3 bases; nucleotides outside the gene matches: 9. The CDR3: CSVDSPRTSGIYEQYF. The CDR3 bases are TGCAGCGTTGACTCACCTAGGACTAGCGGGATCTACGAGCAGTACTTC.

This chain links TRBV7-9 with TRBJ1-1, with D unresolved. Germline-derived CDR1 and CDR2 are SEHNR and FQNEAQ (reference sequence). V lost 0 bases and J lost 5, with 16 bases in between. CDR3 length: 16 amino acids. In DNA form, the CDR3 reads TGTGCCAGCAGCTTAGCCTCGGGATTACCTTGGACTGAAGCTTTCTTT. Translation: CASSLASGLPWTEAFF.

This clone occurred once. V and J are TRBV4-2 and TRBJ2-7, with 8 bases matching TRBD2. The CDR3 has 17 residues. Germline-derived CDR1 and CDR2 are LGHNA and YNFKEQ. V shed 0 bases and J 2 bases; nucleotides not matched to a gene: 9. CDR3 region: CASSQDPPGTRAYEQYF. For the CDR3, the DNA is TGTGCCAGCAGCCAAGATCCTCCCGGGACTAGAGCCTACGAGCAGTACTTC.

Only a few counts were recorded for this clone. The chain employs TRBV11-1 and TRBJ2-1, with TRBD2 matching over 9 bases. V shed 1 base and J 10 bases; nucleotides not matched to a gene: 5. CDR3 size: 14 residues. Germline loops: CDR1 SGHAT, CDR2 FQDESV (reference sequence). CDR3 bases: TGTGCCAGCAGCTTAGTAGCGGGAGAGGGCGAGCAGTTCTTC. Its protein is CASSLVAGEGEQFF.

The V and J genes are TRBV10-2 and TRBJ2-1; D is undetermined. CDR3 size: 11 residues. The V end was cut by 4 bases, the J end by 10 bases, with 8 bases between. Germline CDR1 WSHSY, CDR2 SAAADI. The DNA of the CDR3 is TGCGCCAGCAGTGCAGTCCAGGAGCAGTTCTTC. It encodes CASSAVQEQFF.

This rearrangement joins TRBV28 to TRBJ2-7, with TRBD1 matching over 8 bases. The J segment lost 4 bases and the V segment lost 7 bases, leaving 9 bases of the junction unmatched. Germline V gene lookup returns CDR1 MDHEN and CDR2 SYDVKM. The CDR3 totals 14 residues. The CDR3 here is CASTTPTGGYEQYF. Written as DNA, the CDR3 is TGTGCCAGCACTACTCCAACAGGGGGTTACGAGCAGTACTTC.

The sample holds one count of this clone. The V gene is TRBV10-2, the J gene TRBJ1-6; perhaps TRBD1 as D (5 bases). In germline, CDR1 is WSHSY, CDR2 SAAADI. V lost 7 bases, J lost 8 bases, and 12 bases lay in between. The CDR3 loop spans 13 amino acids. The CDR3 nucleotides read TGCGCCAGCACCCCAGGGTACGATTCACCCCTCCACTTT. Translation gives CASTPGYDSPLHF.

CDR3 nucleotides: TGTGCCAGCAGTTGGCGGTCACTAGCGGGAGTGGGCCAAGAGACCCAGTACTTC. Amino acid sequence: CASSWRSLAGVGQETQYF. The chain combines TRBV27 with TRBJ2-5, with 11 nucleotides matching TRBD2. V lost 4 bases, J lost 1 base, and 11 bases stayed unmatched. The CDR3 runs to 18 residues. Looked up from germline, CDR1 is MNHEY and CDR2 is SMNVEV (reference sequence).

This chain uses TRBV7-8 with TRBJ2-1, with D perhaps matching TRBD2 (5 bases). CDR1 and CDR2 (germline): SGHVS, FQNEAQ. The CDR3 is 16 amino acids. Trimming shortened V by 5 bases and J by 0 bases, and 14 bases separated the two germline ends. CDR3 nucleotides: TGTGCCAGCAGCCCTGGAGGCCGAAGCTCCTACAATGAGCAGTTCTTC. This gives the protein CASSPGGRSSYNEQFF. Variable domain in full (rest from reference TRBV7-8 and TRBJ2-1): GAGVSQSPRYKVAKRGQDVALRCDPISGHVSLFWYQQALGQGPEFLTYFQNEAQLDKSGLPSDRFFAERPEGSVSTLKIQRTQQEDSAVYLCASSPGGRSSYNEQFFGPGTRLTVL.

The genes are TRBV12-3 or TRBV12-4 and TRBJ1-4, with D unresolved. V lost 6 bases and J 10 bases, leaving 12 bases between the germline ends. This CDR3 contains 12 residues. DNA of the CDR3: TGTGCCAGCAGCCGGGATCGGGTAAAACTGTTTTTT. Its protein product is CASSRDRVKLFF.

The CDR3 DNA reads TGTGCCATCAGTGGGAAAGCGGAACCCTTTTACGAGCAGTACTTC. This gives the protein CAISGKAEPFYEQYF. The V call is TRBV10-3, the J call TRBJ2-7; D possibly corresponds to TRBD2 (5 bases). Trimming cost V 4 bases and J 4 bases, with 17 bases left between them. Germline V gives CDR1 ENHRY, CDR2 SYGVKD. The CDR3 is made up of 15 amino acids.

In its sample, this clone was seen once. The J gene is TRBJ1-3, the V gene TRBV2; the D is unclear. CDR1 and CDR2 (germline): SNHLY, FYNNEI. CDR3 size: 15 residues. Trimming left V 5 bases short and J 0 bases short, with 11 bases between. CDR3 coding DNA: TGTGCCAGCAGTTTCGACGGGAGCTCTGGAAACACCATATATTTT. This gives the protein CASSFDGSSGNTIYF.